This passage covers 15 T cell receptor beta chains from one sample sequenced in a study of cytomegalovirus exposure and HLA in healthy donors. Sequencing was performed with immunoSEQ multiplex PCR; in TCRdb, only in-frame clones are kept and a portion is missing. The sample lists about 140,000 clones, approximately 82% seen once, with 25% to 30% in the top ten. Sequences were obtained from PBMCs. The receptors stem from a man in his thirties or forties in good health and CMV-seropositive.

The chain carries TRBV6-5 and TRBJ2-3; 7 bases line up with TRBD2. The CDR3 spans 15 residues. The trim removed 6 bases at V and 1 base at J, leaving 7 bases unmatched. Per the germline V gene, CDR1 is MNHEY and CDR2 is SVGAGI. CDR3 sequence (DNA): TGTGCCAGCAGACCTCCTAGCGGTCGCACAGATACGCAGTATTTT. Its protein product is CASRPPSGRTDTQYF.

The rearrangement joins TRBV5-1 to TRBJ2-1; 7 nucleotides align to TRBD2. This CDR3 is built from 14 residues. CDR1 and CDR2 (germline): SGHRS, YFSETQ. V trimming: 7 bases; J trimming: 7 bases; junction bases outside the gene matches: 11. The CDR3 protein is CASGSRQGGNEQFF. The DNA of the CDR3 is TGCGCCAGCGGCTCTCGTCAGGGAGGGAATGAGCAGTTCTTC.

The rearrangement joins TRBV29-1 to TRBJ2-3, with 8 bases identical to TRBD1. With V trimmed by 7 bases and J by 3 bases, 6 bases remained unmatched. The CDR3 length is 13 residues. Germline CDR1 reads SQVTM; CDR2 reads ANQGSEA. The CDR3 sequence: CSADTGGTDTQYF. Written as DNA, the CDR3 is TGCAGCGCAGACACAGGGGGGACAGATACGCAGTATTTT.

The CDR3 DNA follows: TGTGCCAGCAGCATAGGGACAGCACCCAGCGGCTACACCTTC. Translation: CASSIGTAPSGYTF. The chain recombines TRBV7-3 with TRBJ1-2, with 7 bases fitting TRBD1. The CDR3 length is 14 residues. CDR1 and CDR2 from the germline V gene are SGHTA and FQGTGA. The V segment lost 5 bases and the J segment 8 bases; nucleotides outside the gene matches: 11.

The CDR3 sequence is CASSLAPGGQGGELFF. In nucleotides, the CDR3 is TGCGCCAGCAGCTTGGCTCCGGGAGGGCAAGGCGGGGAGCTGTTTTTT. The chain joins TRBV5-1 to TRBJ2-2; TRBD2 matches at 8 bases. Germline values: CDR1 SGHRS, CDR2 YFSETQ. This CDR3 is built from 16 residues. The V segment lost 0 bases and the J segment 7 bases; nucleotides outside the gene matches: 8.

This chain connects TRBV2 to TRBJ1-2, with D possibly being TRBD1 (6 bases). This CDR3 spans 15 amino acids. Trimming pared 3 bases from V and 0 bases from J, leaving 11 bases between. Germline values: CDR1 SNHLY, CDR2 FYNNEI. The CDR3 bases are TGTGCCAGCAGTGAGGACAGATCTACTAACTATGGCTACACCTTC. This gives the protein CASSEDRSTNYGYTF.

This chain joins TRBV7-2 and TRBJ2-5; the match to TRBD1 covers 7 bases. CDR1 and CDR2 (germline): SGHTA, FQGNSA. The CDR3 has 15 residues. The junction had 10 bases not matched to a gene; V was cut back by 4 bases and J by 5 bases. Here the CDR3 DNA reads TGTGCCAGCAGCTCTTGGCCGACAGGGAAGGAGACCCAGTACTTC. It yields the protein CASSSWPTGKETQYF.

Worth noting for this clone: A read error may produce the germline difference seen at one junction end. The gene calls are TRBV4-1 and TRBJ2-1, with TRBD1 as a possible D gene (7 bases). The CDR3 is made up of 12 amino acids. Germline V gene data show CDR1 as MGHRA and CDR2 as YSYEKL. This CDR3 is CASSPPRGERVF. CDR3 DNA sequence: TGCGCCAGCAGCCCACCCAGGGGGGAAAGGGTCTTC.

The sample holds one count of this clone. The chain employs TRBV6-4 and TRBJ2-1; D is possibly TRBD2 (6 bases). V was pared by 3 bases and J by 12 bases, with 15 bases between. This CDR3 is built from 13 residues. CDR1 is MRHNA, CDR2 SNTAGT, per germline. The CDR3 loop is CASSESRGGLQFF. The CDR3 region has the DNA TGTGCCAGCAGTGAATCCCGTGGGGGGTTGCAGTTCTTC.

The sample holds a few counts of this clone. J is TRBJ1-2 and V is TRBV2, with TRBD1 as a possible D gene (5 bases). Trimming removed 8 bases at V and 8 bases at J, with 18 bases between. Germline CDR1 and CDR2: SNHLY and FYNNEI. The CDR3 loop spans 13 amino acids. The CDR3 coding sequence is TGTGCCAGCGGCAGAACAGGTCCTTGGGGCTACACCTTC. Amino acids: CASGRTGPWGYTF.

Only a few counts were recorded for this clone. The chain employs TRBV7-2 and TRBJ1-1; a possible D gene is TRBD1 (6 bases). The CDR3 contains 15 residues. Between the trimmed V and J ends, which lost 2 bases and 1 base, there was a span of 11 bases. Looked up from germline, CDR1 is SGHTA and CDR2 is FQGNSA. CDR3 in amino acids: CASSLYRTANTEAFF. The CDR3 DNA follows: TGTGCCAGCAGCTTATACCGGACAGCGAACACTGAAGCTTTCTTT.

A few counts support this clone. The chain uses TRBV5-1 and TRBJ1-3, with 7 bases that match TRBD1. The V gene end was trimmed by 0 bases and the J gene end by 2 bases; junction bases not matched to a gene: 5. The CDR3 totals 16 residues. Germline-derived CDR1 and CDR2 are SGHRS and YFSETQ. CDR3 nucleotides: TGCGCCAGCAGCTTGGGACAGGGCGAAACTGGAAACACCATATATTTT. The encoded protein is CASSLGQGETGNTIYF.

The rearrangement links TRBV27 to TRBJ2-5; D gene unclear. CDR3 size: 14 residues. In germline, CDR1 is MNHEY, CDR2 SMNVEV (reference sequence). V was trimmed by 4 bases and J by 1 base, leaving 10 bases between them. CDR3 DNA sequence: TGTGCCAGCAGTTCCGCAGGTAGCCAAGAGACCCAGTACTTC. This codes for CASSSAGSQETQYF.

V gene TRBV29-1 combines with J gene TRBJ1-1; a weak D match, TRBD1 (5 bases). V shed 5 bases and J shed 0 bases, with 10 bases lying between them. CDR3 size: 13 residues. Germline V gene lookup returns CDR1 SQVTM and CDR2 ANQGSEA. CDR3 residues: CSVCNRMNTEAFF. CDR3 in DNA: TGCAGCGTTTGTAACAGGATGAACACTGAAGCTTTCTTT. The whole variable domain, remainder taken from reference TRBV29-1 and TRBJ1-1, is SAVISQKPSRDICQRGTSLTIQCQVDSQVTMMFWYRQQPGQSLTLIATANQGSEATYESGFVIDKFPISRPNLTFSTLTVSNMSPEDSSIYLCSVCNRMNTEAFFGQGTRLTVV.

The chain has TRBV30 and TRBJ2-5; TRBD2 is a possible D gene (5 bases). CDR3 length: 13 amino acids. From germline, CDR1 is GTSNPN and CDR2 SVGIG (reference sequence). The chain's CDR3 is CASEAQFQETQYF. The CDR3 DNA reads TGTGCATCGGAGGCACAGTTCCAAGAGACCCAGTACTTC.